The present TCR beta chain was sequenced within a study of blood T cell repertoires in COVID-19 (dated by TCRdb to the early 2020s). About the full investigation: Samples covering the acute and convalescent phases of COVID-19 were provided by collaborators in the United States, Italy and Spain. The prospective study material was composed of cDNA or gDNA derived from T cells, B-cell-depleted T cells, or PBMCs. The dataset comprised deeply sampled blood TCRbeta repertoires from subjects exposed to, actively infected with, or recovered from COVID-19. The repertoires were made available in a free public database intended to serve as a resource for research on the immune response to SARS-CoV-2. Samples were obtained from the ongoing ImmuneRACE study (first 160 participants) and from approximately 1,200 subjects provided by 6 global collaborators. Sample metadata almost always included a de-identified subject ID, COVID-19 status, age in years and sex. HLA class I and class II types, where available, came from metadata supplied by the sample provider rather than from assay-based typing.

What the research found in general, with its limitations: The quantity of clinical and demographic metadata differed by source and by participant and was supplied without curation.

Participants in the prospective study were enrolled through a virtual design, were aged roughly 18 to 90 years, and lived in 24 United States geographic areas. To assign participants to cohorts, the prospective study relied on clinical history that participants themselves reported in a screening survey and a study questionnaire. In the prospective study, mobile phlebotomists collected whole blood, serum and a nasopharyngeal or oropharyngeal swab from each participant. Prospective study participants could optionally give additional blood draws and questionnaires over an approximately two-month period. Prospective study blood samples were shipped either frozen or at room temperature before DNA extraction. Worth noting for this clone: Its antigen is unknown. No much larger clone is present one base from it, and per-base qualities are unavailable.

The CDR1 and CDR2 encoded by the germline V gene (reference sequence) are MNHEY and SMNVEV. Between the V and J ends, shortened by 3 bases and 5 bases respectively, the junction contains 14 bases. The CDR3 runs 16 residues from the cysteine to the phenylalanine. Only the CDR3 DNA is retained, 48 bases long and in frame from the first base. The immunoSEQ Assay, a bias-controlled multiplex PCR, was used to amplify TCRbeta CDR3 regions from genomic DNA. As for how the authors treated the data: Nucleated cell counts per sample were estimated from amplification of reference gene primers within the assay. Sequence reads were collapsed and filtered to measure the absolute abundance of every unique TCRbeta CDR3 rearrangement. For each sample, productive Simpson clonality was calculated by taking the square root of Simpson's diversity index across productive rearrangements. The immuneACCESS repertoire file appears here via TCRdb, limited to in-frame rearrangements. These files lack a portion of the clones; in checked studies, under half of the deficit traces to unresolved V genes, and the cause of the others is not known. V and J calls and clone size are as listed in that table; D and trimming were resolved from the DNA. For this sample there are 250,000 to 350,000 clones; around 90% appear just once. The top ten hold around 4.5% of the sample.

The sequence joins TRBV27 to TRBJ1-6; perhaps TRBD1 is the D gene, with 6 bases matching. The source material was PBMCs or T cells enriched from blood (not recorded which). This sequence was found in a woman younger than 30 with acute COVID-19. The sequenced DNA: TGTGCCAGCAGTTTGTCCACAGGGTCACATAATTCACCCCTCCACTTT. It is translated as CASSLSTGSHNSPLHF.